The sequence of this T cell receptor beta chain was determined in a study of technical replicates of blood from a few donors. TCRdb's table, derived via immunoSEQ multiplex PCR, lists solely in-frame clones and lacks some. The sample lists about 82,000 clones, 90% to 95% occurring once. This CDR3 comprises 17 residues. Germline CDR1 is MDHEN and CDR2 is SYDVKM. Trimming took 5 bases from V and 1 from J, leaving 18 bases between them. Sequences were obtained from T cells isolated from PBMCs. J is TRBJ1-3 and V is TRBV28; no clear D. The clonotype comes from a human donor in good health. CDR3 sequence (DNA): TGTGCCAGCAGTCCACTAGAAGAATCGGATTCTGGAAACACCATATATTTT. Encoded protein: CASSPLEESDSGNTIYF.